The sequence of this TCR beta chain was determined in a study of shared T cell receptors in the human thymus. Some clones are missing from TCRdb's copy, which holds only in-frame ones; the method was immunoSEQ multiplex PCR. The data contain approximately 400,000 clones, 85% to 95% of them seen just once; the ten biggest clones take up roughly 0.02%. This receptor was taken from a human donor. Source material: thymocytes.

The CDR3 sequence: CASTSTPNTGELFF. CDR3 DNA: TGTGCCAGCACGTCGACACCGAACACCGGGGAGCTGTTTTTT. V usage is TRBV25-1 and J usage is TRBJ2-2; D call uncertain. With 7 bases removed from V and 0 bases from J, the gap between germline ends came to 9 bases. Germline values: CDR1 MGHDK, CDR2 SYGVNS. This CDR3 contains 14 residues.